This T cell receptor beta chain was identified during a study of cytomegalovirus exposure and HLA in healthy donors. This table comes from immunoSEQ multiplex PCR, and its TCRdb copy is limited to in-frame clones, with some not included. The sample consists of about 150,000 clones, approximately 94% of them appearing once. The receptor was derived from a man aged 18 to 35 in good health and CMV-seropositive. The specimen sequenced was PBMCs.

CDR3 sequence (DNA): TGTGCCAGCAGCTTAAAGGGACAGGGGGCACCCAGGGAGCTGTTTTTT. This codes for CASSLKGQGAPRELFF. The chain is built from TRBV11-2 and TRBJ2-2; 12 bases are shared with TRBD1. Losses at the gene ends were 2 bases for V and 9 bases for J; bases not matched to a gene: 7. The CDR3 is 16 residues long. In germline, CDR1 is SGHAT, CDR2 FQNNGV.